This T cell receptor beta chain was obtained from a study of blood T cell repertoires in COVID-19. As for the study in general: T cells, B-cell-depleted T cells, or PBMCs supplied cDNA or gDNA.

The CDR3 extends over 16 amino acids. V gave up 4 bases and J gave up 8 bases, with 22 bases separating them. Germline V gene sequence: CDR1 SGHTS, CDR2 YDEGEE. Data came from immunoSEQ multiplex PCR; TCRdb stores just in-frame clones and leaves some out. The table lists 90,000 to 120,000 clones, approximately 88% of them singletons, with roughly 4.6% in the top ten. This clone showed up just a few times. This TCR derives from a human donor in a cohort sampled during active COVID-19. The specimen sequenced was peripheral blood. The genes are TRBV5-8 and TRBJ1-3; TRBD1 might be the D (6 bases). The CDR3 is CASSAVTGHGSDTIYF. The CDR3 DNA reads as TGTGCCAGCAGCGCGGTAACGGGACACGGCTCGGACACCATATATTTT.